The T cell receptor (beta chain) described here comes from a study of cytomegalovirus exposure and HLA in healthy donors. General study findings and limits: In a later analysis, V- and J-gene trimming of beta chains associated with a DCLRE1C missense variant, replicated independently. Earlier results showed most TCR beta V segments being productive about 87% or about 30% of the time. Most CMV-associated TCR beta chains were later found to appear HLA-restricted.

In regard to this clone: Its matching antigen is unknown.

The CDR3 sequence is 16 residues long. V shed 2 bases and J shed 3 bases, with 13 bases lying between them. Germline-derived CDR1 and CDR2 are SGHTA and FQGNSA. A multiplex PCR was run with 60 Vbeta primers and 13 Jbeta primers. Using immunoSEQ multiplex PCR, the repertoire was profiled, and TCRdb retains in-frame clones only, with some absent. The sample lists some 130,000 clones, approximately 85% occurring once. Sequencing was performed on PBMCs. J is TRBJ1-4 and V is TRBV7-2, with TRBD1 as a possible D gene (6 bases). The origin of this receptor is a woman aged 50 to 60 in good health and CMV-seropositive. Here the CDR3 reads CASSLRWTVPNEKLFF. As DNA, the CDR3 is TGTGCCAGCAGCTTAAGGTGGACAGTCCCTAATGAAAAACTGTTTTTT. Combining the CDR3 with reference TRBV7-2 and TRBJ1-4 gives the whole variable domain GAGVSQSPSNKVTEKGKDVELRCDPISGHTALYWYRQSLGQGLEFLIYFQGNSAPDKSGLPSDRFSAERTGGSVSTLTIQRTQQEDSAVYLCASSLRWTVPNEKLFFGSGTQLSVL.